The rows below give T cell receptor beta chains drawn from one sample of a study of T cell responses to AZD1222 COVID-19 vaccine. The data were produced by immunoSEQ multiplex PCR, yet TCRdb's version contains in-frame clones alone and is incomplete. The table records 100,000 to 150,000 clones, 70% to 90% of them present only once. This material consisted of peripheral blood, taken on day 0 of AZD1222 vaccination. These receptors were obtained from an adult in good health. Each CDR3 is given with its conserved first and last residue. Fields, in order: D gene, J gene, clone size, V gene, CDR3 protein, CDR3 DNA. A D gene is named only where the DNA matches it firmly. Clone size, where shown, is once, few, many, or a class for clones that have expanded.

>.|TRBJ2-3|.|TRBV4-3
CASSPSITDTQYF
TGCGCCAGCAGCCCGTCTATCACAGATACGCAGTATTTT
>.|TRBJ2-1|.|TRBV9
CASSVEGTSTYNEQFF
TGTGCCAGCAGCGTAGAAGGGACATCCACCTACAATGAGCAGTTCTTC
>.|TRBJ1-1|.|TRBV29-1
CSVEGAYPEAFF
TGCAGCGTTGAAGGAGCTTACCCTGAAGCTTTCTTT
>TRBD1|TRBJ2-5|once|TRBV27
CASRGDSAMKYF
TGTGCCAGCAGGGGGGACAGCGCCATGAAGTACTTC
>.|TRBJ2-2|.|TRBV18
CASSPAPAGELFF
TGTGCCAGCTCACCGGCCCCAGCTGGGGAGCTGTTTTTT
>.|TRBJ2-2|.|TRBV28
CASRDGLIRSYDGELFF
TGTGCCAGCAGGGATGGGTTGATAAGGTCGTACGACGGGGAGCTGTTTTTT
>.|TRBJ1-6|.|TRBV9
CASSVDRENSPLHF
TGTGCCAGCAGCGTAGACAGAGAGAATTCACCCCTCCACTTT
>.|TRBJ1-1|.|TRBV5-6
CASSRTATNTEAFF
TGTGCCAGCAGCCGGACAGCTACGAACACTGAAGCTTTCTTT
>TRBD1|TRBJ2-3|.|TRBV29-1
CSVEGTRWGQGADTQYF
TGCAGCGTTGAGGGAACGAGATGGGGACAGGGGGCGGATACGCAGTATTTT
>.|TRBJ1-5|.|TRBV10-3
CAIARGLESNQPQHF
TGTGCCATCGCCAGAGGTTTGGAAAGCAATCAGCCCCAGCATTTT
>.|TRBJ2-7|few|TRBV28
CASSPPTGNSYEQYF
TGTGCCAGCAGTCCTCCCACAGGGAACTCCTACGAGCAGTACTTC
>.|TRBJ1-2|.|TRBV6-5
CASSYSWGRTGYTF
TGTGCCAGCAGTTACTCATGGGGGCGCACTGGCTACACCTTC
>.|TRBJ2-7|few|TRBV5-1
CASSLVTGFSFEQYF
TGCGCCAGCAGCTTGGTAACAGGGTTCTCATTTGAGCAGTACTTC
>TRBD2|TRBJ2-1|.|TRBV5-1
CASSLVLRGGGNEQFF
TGCGCCAGCAGCTTGGTGTTGCGGGGGGGCGGAAATGAGCAGTTCTTC